This record covers a single T cell receptor beta chain. The data stem from a study of blood T cell repertoires in COVID-19. Study information: Material from acute and convalescent COVID-19 was sourced from the United States, Italy and Spain.

Method: immunoSEQ multiplex PCR; TCRdb's copy keeps in-frame clones and lacks some. In the table there are 130,000 to 150,000 clones, roughly nine tenths of which are singletons. The V and J ends lost 6 bases and 6 bases respectively, with 17 bases between them. The CDR3 length is 14 residues. The germline V gene has CDR1 KGHSH and CDR2 LQKENI. Sequencing used peripheral blood. This sequence joins TRBV18 and TRBJ1-2; D ambiguous. The clonotype was recovered from a human donor in a cohort sampled during active COVID-19. CDR3 coding DNA: TGTGCCAGCTCCCCCAACAACCTAGACGATGGCTACACCTTC. Protein sequence: CASSPNNLDDGYTF.